The T cell receptor (beta chain) described here comes from a study of shared clonotypes between healthy human individuals. Findings and limits, study-wide: Sorted-subset sequencing, rarefaction showed, was incomplete despite large depth. An expected dependence of interdonor clonotype sharing on sequencing depth was noted. Relative to clonotypes present in all four donors, those not shared had lower generation probabilities.

A 200 ng quantity of DNA, 32,000 or so T cell genomes, went into the sorted-subset replicate PCRs. TCRdb keeps only in-frame clones here, not all; method: immunoSEQ multiplex PCR. The repertoire has under 600,000 clones, roughly 97% of them found once; the top ten carry roughly 0.055%. As for this clone: Antigen unknown.

The source is a woman aged 25-40 years in good health. Sequencing was done on a sample of naive CD4+ T cells sorted from blood. The subset is: CD45RA+ positively selected.

CDR3 DNA sequence: TGTGCCAGCTCGATGGGACGGAACACCGGGGAGCTGTTTTTT. Amino acids: CASSMGRNTGELFF. The chain couples TRBV18 to TRBJ2-2; D assignment may be TRBD1 or TRBD2 (5 bases each). V dropped 6 bases and J dropped 1 base, with 9 bases sitting between them. The CDR3 totals 14 residues. Germline-derived CDR1 and CDR2 are KGHSH and LQKENI.